This is a list of T cell receptor beta chains from one sample in a study of graft-versus-host responses after intestinal transplantation. Libraries were prepared by immunoSEQ multiplex PCR; TCRdb keeps only in-frame clonotypes and omits some of them. The data show some 40,000 clones, over 90% seen once. Here the sequenced sample was PBMCs, taken almost 750 days after intestinal transplantation. The origin of the receptors is a human patient who received an intestinal transplant, so some T cells may come from the graft donor. Both conserved end residues are part of each CDR3. Fields, in order: D gene, V gene, clone size, CDR3 length, J gene, CDR3 protein, CDR3 DNA. The D gene is left open where the match is weak. Clone size is not always given. Where it is, it says once, few, many or a class for expanded clones.

>TRBD2|TRBV7-9|-|16|TRBJ2-1
CASSTTSGGRDNEQFF
TGTGCCAGCAGCACGACTAGCGGGGGGAGAGATAATGAGCAGTTCTTC
>TRBD1|TRBV19|-|14|TRBJ2-3
CASTDRQGPDTQYF
TGTGCCAGTACCGACCGACAGGGCCCAGATACGCAGTATTTT
>-|TRBV19|once|18|TRBJ2-7
CASSEKSPLLLVPYEQYF
TGTGCCAGTAGTGAAAAGAGTCCCCTCCTACTAGTTCCCTACGAGCAGTACTTC
>-|TRBV7-2|few|15|TRBJ1-6
CASSFQGTYNSPLHF
TGTGCCAGCAGCTTCCAGGGCACCTATAATTCACCCCTCCACTTT
>TRBD1|TRBV29-1|-|14|TRBJ1-2
CSVGGRTGAFGYTF
TGCAGCGTGGGGGGTAGGACAGGGGCTTTTGGCTACACCTTC
>TRBD1|TRBV6-5|-|15|TRBJ2-7
CASSYVTGRADEQYF
TGTGCCAGCAGTTACGTGACAGGGAGAGCCGACGAGCAGTACTTC
>-|TRBV5-4|-|13|TRBJ1-1
CASSPRDYTEAFF
TGTGCCAGCAGCCCTAGGGACTACACTGAAGCTTTCTTT
>-|TRBV4-2|-|13|TRBJ2-7
CASSQVGYYEQYF
TGTGCCAGCAGCCAAGTGGGCTACTACGAGCAGTACTTC
>TRBD1|TRBV10-2|-|18|TRBJ2-5
CASSDASTGQYPKETQYF
TGCGCCAGCAGTGATGCCAGCACGGGACAGTACCCAAAGGAGACCCAGTACTTC
>-|TRBV19|-|13|TRBJ1-5
CASSLSVYQPQHF
TGTGCCAGTAGTTTGTCAGTTTATCAGCCCCAGCATTTT
>-|TRBV18|-|15|TRBJ2-7
CASSPGSGGDYEQYF
TGTGCCAGCTCACCAGGTTCCGGGGGCGACTACGAGCAGTACTTC
>-|TRBV7-9|-|12|TRBJ2-5
CASSPPEETQYF
TGTGCCAGCAGCCCGCCAGAAGAGACCCAGTACTTC
>-|TRBV19|once|15|TRBJ1-5
CASSIGQVGGQPQHF
TGTGCCAGTAGTATTGGGCAGGTCGGCGGTCAGCCCCAGCATTTT
>-|TRBV10-1|-|15|TRBJ2-1
CASSIGSGRDNEQFF
TGCGCCAGCAGCATAGGGTCGGGCAGAGACAATGAGCAGTTCTTC
>TRBD1|TRBV12-5|-|17|TRBJ1-6
CASGFLHRGGHNSPLHF
TGTGCTAGTGGTTTCCTACACAGAGGGGGCCATAATTCACCCCTCCACTTT
>-|TRBV14|-|14|TRBJ2-7
CASSQVLQFSEQYF
TGTGCCAGCAGCCAAGTCCTTCAATTTTCAGAGCAGTACTTC
>-|TRBV4-1|-|16|TRBJ1-2
CASSQVYSGSSRGYTF
TGCGCCAGCAGCCAAGTTTATTCCGGGTCGAGTCGAGGCTACACCTTC
>TRBD2|TRBV4-1|-|15|TRBJ2-2
CASRTSGSYTGELFF
TGCGCCAGCAGGACTAGCGGGAGTTACACCGGGGAGCTGTTTTTT
>TRBD1|TRBV6-6|-|13|TRBJ2-1
CASSGTGYNEQFF
TGTGCCAGCAGCGGGACAGGATACAATGAGCAGTTCTTC
>TRBD1|TRBV28|-|17|TRBJ1-4
CASSFPLTNRGGEKLFF
TGTGCCAGCAGTTTCCCCCTCACTAACAGGGGAGGTGAAAAACTGTTTTTT
>-|TRBV5-1|-|16|TRBJ2-7
CASTAGDLMGSYEQYF
TGCGCCAGCACGGCAGGGGACTTAATGGGCTCCTACGAGCAGTACTTC
>TRBD2|TRBV10-2|-|17|TRBJ2-1
CATKGLAGGSSYNEQFF
TGCGCCACCAAAGGGCTAGCGGGAGGGAGCTCCTACAATGAGCAGTTCTTC
>-|TRBV11-2|-|15|TRBJ2-2
CASSSPVHLAGELFF
TGTGCCAGCAGCTCCCCCGTCCATTTAGCCGGGGAGCTGTTTTTT
>-|TRBV29-1|-|14|TRBJ2-2
CSVTGALGTGELFF
TGCAGCGTGACGGGAGCCTTGGGCACCGGGGAGCTGTTTTTT
>-|TRBV5-1|-|13|TRBJ2-7
CASSFRGGNEQYF
TGCGCCAGCAGCTTCCGGGGTGGCAACGAGCAGTACTTC
>TRBD2|TRBV27|-|16|TRBJ2-2
CASSLGLAGDTGELFF
TGTGCCAGCAGTTTAGGACTAGCGGGAGACACCGGGGAGCTGTTTTTT
>-|TRBV4-1|-|15|TRBJ2-1
CASSHPRGSYNEQFF
TGCGCCAGCAGCCACCCCAGGGGTTCCTACAATGAGCAGTTCTTC
>TRBD1|TRBV7-6|-|14|TRBJ2-5
CASRGWTGEETQYF
TGTGCCAGCAGAGGGTGGACAGGGGAAGAGACCCAGTACTTC
>TRBD1|TRBV25-1|-|11|TRBJ1-6
CASGTVKPLHF
TGTGCCTCCGGGACAGTTAAACCCCTCCACTTT
>TRBD1|TRBV5-5|-|14|TRBJ2-1
CASSRTGTVIEQFF
TGTGCCAGCAGCCGGACAGGAACCGTAATAGAGCAGTTCTTC
>TRBD2|TRBV2|-|16|TRBJ2-4
CASSEGRVAGTEIQYF
TGTGCCAGCAGTGAAGGGAGGGTAGCGGGAACTGAAATTCAGTACTTC
>-|TRBV7-9|-|12|TRBJ1-2
CASSRGGYGYTF
TGTGCCAGCAGCCGTGGTGGGTATGGCTACACCTTC
>TRBD2|TRBV10-3|-|14|TRBJ2-1
CATEEGTSGNEQFF
TGTGCCACCGAGGAGGGGACTAGCGGCAATGAGCAGTTCTTC
>-|TRBV6-5|-|13|TRBJ2-7
CASSYFGAYEQYF
TGTGCCAGCAGTTACTTCGGGGCCTACGAGCAGTACTTC
>TRBD1|TRBV9|-|16|TRBJ2-2
CASSPGQGVISGELFF
TGTGCCAGCAGCCCGGGACAGGGAGTTATATCCGGGGAGCTGTTTTTT
>-|TRBV2|-|16|TRBJ2-2
CASSEVGPANTGELFF
TGTGCCAGCAGTGAAGTGGGTCCCGCGAACACCGGGGAGCTGTTTTTT
>TRBD2|TRBV5-1|-|15|TRBJ2-1
CASSSLAGGPGEQFF
TGCGCCAGCAGCTCACTAGCGGGGGGGCCGGGAGAGCAGTTCTTC
>-|TRBV2|-|15|TRBJ1-6
CASSRGSSYNSPLHF
TGTGCCAGCTCGCGAGGGAGCTCCTATAATTCACCCCTCCACTTT
>-|TRBV4-2|-|13|TRBJ1-2
CASTGPLSYGYTF
TGTGCCAGCACAGGCCCGTTGTCCTATGGCTACACCTTC
>TRBD2|TRBV4-2|-|15|TRBJ2-7
CASSQDQGGNYEQYF
TGTGCCAGCAGCCAAGATCAGGGAGGGAATTACGAGCAGTACTTC
>TRBD1|TRBV6-1|-|14|TRBJ2-2
CASSVQGAAGELFF
TGTGCCAGCAGTGTTCAGGGGGCGGCCGGGGAGCTGTTTTTT
>-|TRBV10-2|-|15|TRBJ1-6
CASSEIGVGNSPLHF
TGCGCCAGCAGTGAGATCGGTGTTGGGAATTCACCCCTCCACTTT